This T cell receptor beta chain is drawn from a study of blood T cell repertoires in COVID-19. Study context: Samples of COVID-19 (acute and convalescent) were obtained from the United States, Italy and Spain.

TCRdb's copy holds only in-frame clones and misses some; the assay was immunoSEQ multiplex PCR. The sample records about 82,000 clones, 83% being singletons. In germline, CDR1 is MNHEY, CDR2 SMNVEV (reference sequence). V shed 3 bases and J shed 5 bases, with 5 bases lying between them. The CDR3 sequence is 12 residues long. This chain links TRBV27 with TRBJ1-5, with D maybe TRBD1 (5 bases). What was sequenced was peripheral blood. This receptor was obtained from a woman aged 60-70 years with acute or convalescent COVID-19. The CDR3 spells CASSFRDQPQHF. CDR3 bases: TGTGCCAGCAGTTTCAGGGATCAGCCCCAGCATTTT.